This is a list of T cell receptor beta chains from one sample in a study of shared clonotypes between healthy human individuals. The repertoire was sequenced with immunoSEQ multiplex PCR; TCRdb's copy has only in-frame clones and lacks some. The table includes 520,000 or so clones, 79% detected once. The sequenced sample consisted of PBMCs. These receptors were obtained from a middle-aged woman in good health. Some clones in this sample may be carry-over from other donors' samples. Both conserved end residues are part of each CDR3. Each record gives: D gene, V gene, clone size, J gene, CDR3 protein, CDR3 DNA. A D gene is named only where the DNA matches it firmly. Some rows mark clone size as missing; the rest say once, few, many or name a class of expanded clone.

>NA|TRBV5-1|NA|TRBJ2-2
CASSMRGGDTGELFF
TGCGCCAGCAGCATGAGGGGGGGCGACACCGGGGAGCTGTTTTTT
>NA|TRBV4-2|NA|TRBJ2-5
CASSQGGLATGETQYF
TGTGCCAGCAGCCAAGGGGGGCTAGCGACAGGGGAGACCCAGTACTTC
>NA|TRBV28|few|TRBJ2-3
CASSPYGSGSYTQYF
TGTGCCAGCAGCCCCTACGGGAGTGGGTCCTATACGCAGTATTTT
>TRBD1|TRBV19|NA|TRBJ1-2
CASSPGGPYGYTF
TGTGCCAGTAGTCCAGGGGGCCCATATGGCTACACCTTC
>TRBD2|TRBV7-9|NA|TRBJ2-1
CASTAGASGYYNEQFF
TGTGCCAGCACCGCAGGGGCTAGCGGGTACTACAATGAGCAGTTCTTC
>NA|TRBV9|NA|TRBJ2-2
CASSVNAPGVYTGELFF
TGTGCCAGCAGCGTAAACGCCCCCGGGGTATACACCGGGGAGCTGTTTTTT
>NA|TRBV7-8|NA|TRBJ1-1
CASSPRFTVNTEAFF
TGTGCCAGCAGCCCGCGGTTTACGGTGAACACTGAAGCTTTCTTT
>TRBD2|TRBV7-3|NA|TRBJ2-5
CASSPGRVQETQYF
TGTGCCAGCAGCCCCGGGAGGGTGCAAGAGACCCAGTACTTC
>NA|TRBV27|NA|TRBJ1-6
CASSLGSGFNSPLHF
TGTGCCAGCAGTTTAGGGTCTGGGTTTAATTCACCCCTCCACTTT
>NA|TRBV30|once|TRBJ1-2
CAWNNYGYTF
TGTGCCTGGAACAATTATGGCTACACCTTC
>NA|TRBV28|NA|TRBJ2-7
CASSSPRGGSYEQYF
TGTGCCAGCAGTTCCCCTAGAGGAGGGTCCTACGAGCAGTACTTC
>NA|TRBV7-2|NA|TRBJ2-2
CASTPPFTRVIGELFF
TGTGCCAGCACCCCACCGTTCACCCGGGTTATCGGGGAGCTGTTTTTT
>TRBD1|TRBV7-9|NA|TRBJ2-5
CASSPPDREQETQYF
TGTGCCAGCAGCCCCCCGGACAGGGAACAAGAGACCCAGTACTTC
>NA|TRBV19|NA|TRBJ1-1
CASTPGRANTEAFF
TGTGCCAGTACACCCGGGCGGGCAAACACTGAAGCTTTCTTT
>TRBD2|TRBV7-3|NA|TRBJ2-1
CASSLTLSGSGEQFF
TGTGCCAGCAGCTTAACGCTTAGCGGGAGTGGGGAGCAGTTCTTC
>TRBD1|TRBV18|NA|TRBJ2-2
CASSPTGSGELFF
TGTGCCAGCTCACCGACAGGGAGCGGGGAGCTGTTTTTT
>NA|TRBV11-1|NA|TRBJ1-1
CASSLARNTEAFF
TGTGCCAGCAGCTTAGCCAGGAACACTGAAGCTTTCTTT
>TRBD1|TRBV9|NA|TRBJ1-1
CASSQTGGMNTEAFF
TGTGCCAGCAGTCAAACAGGGGGTATGAACACTGAAGCTTTCTTT
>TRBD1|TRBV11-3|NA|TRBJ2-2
CASSHRGTGELFF
TGTGCCAGCAGTCACAGGGGTACCGGGGAGCTGTTTTTT
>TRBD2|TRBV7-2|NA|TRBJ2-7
CASSLALAGVYYEQYF
TGTGCCAGCAGCTTGGCCCTAGCGGGGGTCTACTACGAGCAGTACTTC
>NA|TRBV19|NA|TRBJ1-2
CASTSGLDGYTF
TGTGCCAGTACTTCAGGGTTGGATGGCTACACCTTC
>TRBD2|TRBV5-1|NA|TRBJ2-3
CASSLKTSGFLDTQYF
TGCGCCAGCAGCCTCAAGACTAGCGGGTTTTTGGATACGCAGTATTTT
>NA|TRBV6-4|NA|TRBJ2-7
CASSEGERGEQYF
TGTGCCAGCAGTGAGGGGGAACGGGGCGAGCAGTACTTC
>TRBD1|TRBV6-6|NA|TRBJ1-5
CASSSEQGTGQPQHF
TGTGCCAGCAGTTCCGAACAGGGGACCGGTCAGCCCCAGCATTTT
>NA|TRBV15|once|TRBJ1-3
CATRESVGNTIYF
TGTGCCACCAGGGAATCGGTCGGAAACACCATATATTTT
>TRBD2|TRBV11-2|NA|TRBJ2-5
CASSLASGRSQETQYF
TGTGCCAGCAGCCTAGCTAGCGGGAGGTCTCAAGAGACCCAGTACTTC
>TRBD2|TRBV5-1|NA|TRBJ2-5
CASSGTSVETQYF
TGCGCCAGCAGCGGCACTAGCGTAGAGACCCAGTACTTC
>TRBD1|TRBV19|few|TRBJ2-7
CASSIETGGHYEQYF
TGTGCCAGTAGTATAGAGACAGGGGGACACTACGAGCAGTACTTC
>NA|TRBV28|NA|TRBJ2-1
CASSLWLPPGNEQFF
TGTGCCAGCAGTTTATGGTTACCCCCTGGCAATGAGCAGTTCTTC
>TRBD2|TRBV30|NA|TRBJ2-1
CAWSDSNGLAGPNEQFF
TGTGCCTGGAGCGATTCCAACGGACTAGCGGGCCCTAATGAGCAGTTCTTC
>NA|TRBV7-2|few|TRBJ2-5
CASSTGTNQETQYF
TGTGCCAGCAGCACCGGGACAAATCAAGAGACCCAGTACTTC
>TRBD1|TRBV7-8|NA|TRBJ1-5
CASSYPPGQGGNQPQHF
TGTGCCAGCAGCTATCCCCCGGGACAGGGTGGCAATCAGCCCCAGCATTTT
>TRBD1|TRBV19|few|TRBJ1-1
CASSYRARGRPTEAFF
TGTGCCAGTAGTTACCGGGCCAGGGGGCGCCCCACTGAAGCTTTCTTT
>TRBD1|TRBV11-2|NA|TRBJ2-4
CASSSIQGQDIQYF
TGTGCCAGCAGCTCTATACAGGGGCAAGACATTCAGTACTTC
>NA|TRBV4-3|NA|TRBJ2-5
CASSQEYGETQYF
TGCGCCAGCAGCCAAGAATATGGCGAGACCCAGTACTTC
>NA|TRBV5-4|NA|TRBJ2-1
CASSSTGLDEQFF
TGTGCCAGCAGCTCTACAGGTCTGGATGAGCAGTTCTTC
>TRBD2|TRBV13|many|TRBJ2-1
CASSQITPGLAGEAYNEQFF
TGTGCCAGCAGCCAAATCACTCCGGGACTAGCGGGAGAAGCCTACAATGAGCAGTTCTTC
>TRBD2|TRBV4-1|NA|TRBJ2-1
CASSQVSPAGGGKNEQFF
TGCGCCAGCAGCCAAGTCAGTCCAGCGGGAGGGGGTAAGAATGAGCAGTTCTTC
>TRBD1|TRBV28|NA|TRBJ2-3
CASRTGGTQYF
TGTGCCAGCAGGACAGGGGGGACGCAGTATTTT
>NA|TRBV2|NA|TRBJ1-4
CASSERGGPNEKLFF
TGTGCCAGCAGTGAAAGAGGGGGACCTAATGAAAAACTGTTTTTT
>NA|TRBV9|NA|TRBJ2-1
CASSPSGQNNEQFF
TGTGCCAGCAGCCCTAGCGGACAGAACAATGAGCAGTTCTTC
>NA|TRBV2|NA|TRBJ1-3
CASNRQPAETGNTIYF
TGTGCCAGCAACAGACAGCCGGCGGAGACTGGAAACACCATATATTTT
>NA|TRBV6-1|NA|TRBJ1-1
CASRVTLPGAFF
TGTGCCAGCAGGGTGACCCTACCTGGGGCTTTCTTT
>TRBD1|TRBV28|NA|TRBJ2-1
CASSFLPQGAKLNEQFF
TGTGCCAGCAGTTTTTTACCCCAGGGGGCCAAGTTGAATGAGCAGTTCTTC
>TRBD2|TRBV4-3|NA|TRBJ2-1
CASSPPAGRARNNEQFF
TGCGCCAGCAGCCCCCCGGCCGGGAGGGCCCGGAACAATGAGCAGTTCTTC
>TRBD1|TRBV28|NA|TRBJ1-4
CASSNPGQPTTNEKLFF
TGTGCCAGCAGTAATCCGGGACAGCCTACAACTAATGAAAAACTGTTTTTT
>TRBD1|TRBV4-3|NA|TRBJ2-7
CASSQDRDRWGYEQYF
TGCGCCAGCAGCCAAGATAGGGACAGGTGGGGCTACGAGCAGTACTTC
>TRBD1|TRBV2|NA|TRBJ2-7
CASSEGGTGGEQYF
TGTGCCAGCAGTGAGGGAGGGACAGGGGGAGAGCAGTACTTC
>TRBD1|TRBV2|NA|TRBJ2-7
CASGTGRTYEQYF
TGTGCCAGTGGGACAGGGCGAACCTACGAGCAGTACTTC
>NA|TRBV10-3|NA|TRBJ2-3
CAIRPGTPSSDTQYF
TGTGCCATCAGACCCGGGACACCCTCAAGCGATACGCAGTATTTT
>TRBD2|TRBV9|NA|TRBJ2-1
CASSVTGGAYNEQFF
TGTGCCAGCAGCGTAACGGGAGGCGCCTACAATGAGCAGTTCTTC
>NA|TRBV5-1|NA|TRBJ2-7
CASSPTATPHEQYF
TGCGCCAGCAGCCCGACAGCCACCCCCCACGAGCAGTACTTC
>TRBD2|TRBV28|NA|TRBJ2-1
CASSATSGLYNEQFF
TGTGCCAGCAGTGCAACTAGCGGCCTCTACAATGAGCAGTTCTTC
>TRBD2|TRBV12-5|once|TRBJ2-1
CASAPALGLAGIYEQFF
TGTGCTAGTGCCCCAGCCTTGGGACTAGCGGGAATCTATGAGCAGTTCTTC
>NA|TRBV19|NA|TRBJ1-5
CASSILGQPQHF
TGTGCCAGTAGTATCTTGGGCCAGCCCCAGCATTTT
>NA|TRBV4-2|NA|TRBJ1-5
CASSLGRERPSNQPQHF
TGTGCCAGCAGCTTGGGCAGGGAGAGACCAAGCAATCAGCCCCAGCATTTT
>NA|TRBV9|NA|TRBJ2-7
CASSVGQSYEQYF
TGTGCCAGCAGCGTGGGACAATCCTACGAGCAGTACTTC
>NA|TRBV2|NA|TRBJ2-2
CASSEGTPGELFF
TGTGCCAGCAGTGAAGGGACTCCCGGGGAGCTGTTTTTT